This record looks at one TCR beta chain sequence and its context. This entry is derived from a study of Ad26.COV2.S vaccination and SARS-CoV-2 variants. Profiled with immunoSEQ multiplex PCR; TCRdb holds only in-frame clones, not every one. The table has fewer than 500,000 clones, around 91% seen once. Stated treatment: 15 to 20 received Ad26.COV2.S at low or high dose, single or two shots; about 5 received placebo; per-sample allocation not given. Sample collection was performed on day 63 after the first vaccine or placebo injection. Donor was an adult aged 18-55 years in Boston. The TCR comes from a person aged 18-65 years who received the Ad26.COV2.S COVID-19 vaccine or a placebo. The material was peripheral blood, obtained in a trial of Ad26.COV2.S vaccine versus placebo.

The CDR3 DNA sequence: TGTGCCAGCAGTGGTCAAGGATCGTCCCGAAAACTGTTTTTT. It is translated as CASSGQGSSRKLFF. V and J are TRBV28 and TRBJ1-4; D remains unclear. Deletions cut 5 bases from V and 10 bases from J, with 17 bases between. Germline values: CDR1 MDHEN, CDR2 SYDVKM. The CDR3 spans 14 residues.